The 10 T cell receptor beta chains given below trace back to one sample, sequenced in a study of T cell repertoires in cytomegalovirus infection (dated by TCRdb to about 2019). These reads were obtained on an Illumina HiSeq 1500. The public sequencing data were trimmed at Q25 with fastp and processed into clonotypes with MiXCR by TCRdb, which kept only in-frame beta chains. Rows are combined by CDR3 protein, so each entry shows the most common genes and DNA. Here the sample has roughly 230,000 distinct CDR3 sequences; 22% occur a single time. Roughly 18% of the sample goes to the ten largest clones. Sequenced material: CD8+ T cells from PBMCs. The receptors were sampled from a human donor in good health (CMV status not recorded). Some clones in this sample may be carry-over from other donors' samples.

This clonotype was observed at least ten times. The rearrangement uses TRBV7-8 and TRBJ2-4; D uncertain. The length of the CDR3 is 15 residues. The germline V gene has CDR1 SGHVS and CDR2 FQNEAQ. Deletions cut 5 bases from V and 1 base from J, with 12 bases between. The CDR3 bases are TGTGCCAGCAGCCCAGCACGGTCGGCCAAAAACATTCAGTACTTC. This sequence encodes CASSPARSAKNIQYF.

The J gene is TRBJ2-7, the V gene TRBV10-3; TRBD1 is a possible D gene (7 bases). Looked up from germline, CDR1 is ENHRY and CDR2 is SYGVKD. The length of the CDR3 is 16 residues. The ends were cut back, 4 bases at V and 3 bases at J, with 19 bases in the middle. The CDR3 DNA reads TGTGCCATCAGTGGGTCCGAGGAGGGGGCCTTCTACGAGCAGTACTTC. Translating gives CAISGSEEGAFYEQYF.

This chain joins TRBV20-1 and TRBJ1-1; D is uncertain. Germline assignment: CDR1 DFQATT and CDR2 SNEGSKA (reference sequence). The CDR3 contains 14 residues. Trimming removed 0 bases at V and 3 bases at J, with 11 bases between. Written as DNA, the CDR3 is TGCAGTGCTAGAGATTTTCGGGAGTACACTGAAGCTTTCTTT. This translates into CSARDFREYTEAFF.

This clonotype was seen a few times. This chain links TRBV11-1 with TRBJ1-5, with D unresolved. CDR1 and CDR2 from the germline V gene are SGHAT and FQDESV (reference sequence). This CDR3 contains 15 residues. Deletions cut 1 base from V and 3 bases from J, with 10 bases between. CDR3 coding DNA: TGTGCCAGCAGCTTAGATTTCGGGGACAATCAGCCCCAGCATTTT. Encoded protein: CASSLDFGDNQPQHF.

A single count supports this clonotype. This clone may be a read error of a much larger clone one base away. This chain links TRBV7-2 with TRBJ2-7; D is unresolved. This CDR3 has 14 amino acids. Germline V lookup: CDR1 SGHTA, CDR2 FQGNSA. V lost 4 bases and J lost 1, with 11 bases in between. Here the CDR3 reads CASSSGDGSYEQYF. CDR3 bases: TGTGCCAGCAGCTCAGGAGACGGTTCCTACGAGCAGTACTTC. The variable domain in full, with the rest retrieved from reference TRBV7-2 and TRBJ2-7, is GAGVSQSPSNKVTEKGKDVELRCDPISGHTALYWYRQSLGQGLEFLIYFQGNSAPDKSGLPSDRFSAERTGGSVSTLTIQRTQQEDSAVYLCASSSGDGSYEQYFGPGTRLTVT.

A few counts support this clonotype. The chain is built from TRBV20-1 and TRBJ2-7; 13 nucleotides line up with TRBD2. The V gene end was trimmed by 0 bases and the J gene end by 1 base; junction bases not matched to a gene: 6. This CDR3 has 17 amino acids. Germline V CDR1 and CDR2: DFQATT, SNEGSKA (reference sequence). The CDR3 DNA is TGCAGTGCTAGAGATCTACTAGCGGGGGGGGGTTCCTACGAGCAGTACTTC. Residues: CSARDLLAGGGSYEQYF.

The chain has TRBV2 and TRBJ1-2; 9 bases agree with TRBD1. Germline CDR1 and CDR2: SNHLY and FYNNEI. The CDR3 has 16 amino acids. V lost 4 bases and J lost 7; bases outside the gene matches: 13. CDR3 sequence (DNA): TGTGCCAGCAGTGGGCTAAGGACAGGGGAGTCCGGTGGCTACACCTTC. Its translation: CASSGLRTGESGGYTF. The whole variable domain, filled in from reference TRBV2 and TRBJ1-2, reads EPEVTQTPSHQVTQMGQEVILRCVPISNHLYFYWYRQILGQKVEFLVSFYNNEISEKSEIFDDQFSVERPDGSNFTLKIRSTKLEDSAMYFCASSGLRTGESGGYTFGSGTRLTVV.

J is TRBJ2-5 and V is TRBV5-1; TRBD2 is a possible D gene (5 bases). Germline CDR1 is SGHRS and CDR2 is YFSETQ. There are 13 residues in the CDR3. V lost 4 bases to trimming and J lost 2 bases, with 9 bases between them. This CDR3 reads CASSLRTQETQYF. CDR3 nucleotides: TGCGCCAGCAGCCTTAGGACTCAAGAGACCCAGTACTTC.

This clonotype was observed many times. This sequence joins TRBV5-1 and TRBJ2-7, with D possibly called TRBD1 or TRBD2 (5 bases each). Trimming removed 0 bases at V and 5 bases at J, with 9 bases between. CDR1 is SGHRS and CDR2 is YFSETQ in the germline V gene. The CDR3 contains 13 residues. For the CDR3, the DNA is TGCGCCAGCAGCTTGGCGGGGCTTAACGAGCAGTACTTC. Encoded protein: CASSLAGLNEQYF.

The DNA of the CDR3 is TGTGCCAGCAGCCGAACGGACGGGCAAGAGACCCAGTACTTC. Residues: CASSRTDGQETQYF. The chain joins TRBV7-6 to TRBJ2-5; no definite D call. Per the germline V gene, CDR1 is SGHVS and CDR2 is FNYEAQ. The CDR3 contains 14 residues. V was clipped by 5 bases and J by 2 bases, with 12 bases between them.